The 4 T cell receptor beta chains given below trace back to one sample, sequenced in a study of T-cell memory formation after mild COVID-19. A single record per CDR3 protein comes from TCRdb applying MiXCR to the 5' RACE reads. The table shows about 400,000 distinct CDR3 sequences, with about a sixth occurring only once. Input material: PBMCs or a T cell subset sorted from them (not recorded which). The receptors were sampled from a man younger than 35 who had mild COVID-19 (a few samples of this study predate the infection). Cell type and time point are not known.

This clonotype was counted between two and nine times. The CDR3 DNA is TGCGCCAGCAGCCAAGAGGCCGGGGAGACCCAGTACTTC. Translation gives CASSQEAGETQYF. The V and J genes are TRBV4-3 and TRBJ2-5; D uncertain. Germline CDR1 LGHNA, CDR2 YSLEER. This CDR3 spans 13 amino acids. With 0 bases removed from V and 5 bases from J, the gap between germline ends came to 7 bases.

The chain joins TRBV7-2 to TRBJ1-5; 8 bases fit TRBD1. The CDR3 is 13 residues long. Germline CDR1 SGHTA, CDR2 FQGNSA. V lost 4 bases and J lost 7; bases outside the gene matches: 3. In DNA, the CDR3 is TGTGCCAGCAGCTACAGGGGGGAACAGCCCCAGCATTTT. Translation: CASSYRGEQPQHF.

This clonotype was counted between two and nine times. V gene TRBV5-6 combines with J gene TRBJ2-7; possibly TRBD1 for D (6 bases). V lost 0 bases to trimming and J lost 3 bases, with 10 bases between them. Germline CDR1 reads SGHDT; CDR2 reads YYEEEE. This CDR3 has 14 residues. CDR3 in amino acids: CASSLAGDGYEQYF. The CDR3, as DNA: TGTGCCAGCAGCTTGGCAGGGGATGGCTACGAGCAGTACTTC.

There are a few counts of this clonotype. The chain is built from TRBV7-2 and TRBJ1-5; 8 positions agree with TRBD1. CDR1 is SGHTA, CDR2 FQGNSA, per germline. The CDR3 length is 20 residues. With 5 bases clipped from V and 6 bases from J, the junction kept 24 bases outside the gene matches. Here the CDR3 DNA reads TGTGCCAGCAGCCAGGGGGCTAGCGACCCAACGGCAGTTCGTCCTCAGCCCCAGCATTTT. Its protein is CASSQGASDPTAVRPQPQHF.